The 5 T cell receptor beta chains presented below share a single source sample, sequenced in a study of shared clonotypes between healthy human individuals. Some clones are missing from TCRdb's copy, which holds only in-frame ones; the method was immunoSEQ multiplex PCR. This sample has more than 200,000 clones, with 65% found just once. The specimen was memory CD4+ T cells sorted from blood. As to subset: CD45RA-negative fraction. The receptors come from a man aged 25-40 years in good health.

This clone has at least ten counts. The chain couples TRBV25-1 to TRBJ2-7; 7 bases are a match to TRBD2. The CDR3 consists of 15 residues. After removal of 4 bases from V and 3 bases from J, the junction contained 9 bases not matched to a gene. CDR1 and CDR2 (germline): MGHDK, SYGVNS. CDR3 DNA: TGTGCCAGCAGTGCGTTGGGAGGGAGTAACTACGAGCAGTACTTC. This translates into CASSALGGSNYEQYF.

In nucleotides, the CDR3 is TGTGCCAGCAGTGCGAAGGGGGAGACCCAGTACTTC. Translating it yields CASSAKGETQYF. This sequence joins TRBV6-6 and TRBJ2-5; tentative D call: TRBD1 (5 bases). This CDR3 spans 12 amino acids. V was pared by 5 bases and J by 5 bases, with 9 bases between. The germline gives CDR1 MNHNY, CDR2 SVGAGI (reference sequence).

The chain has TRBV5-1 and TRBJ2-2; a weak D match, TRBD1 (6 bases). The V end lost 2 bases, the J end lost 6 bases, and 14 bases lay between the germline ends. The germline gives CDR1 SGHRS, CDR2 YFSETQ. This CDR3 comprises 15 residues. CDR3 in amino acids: CASSLETGYAGELFF. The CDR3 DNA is TGCGCCAGCAGCTTAGAAACAGGGTACGCCGGGGAGCTGTTTTTT.

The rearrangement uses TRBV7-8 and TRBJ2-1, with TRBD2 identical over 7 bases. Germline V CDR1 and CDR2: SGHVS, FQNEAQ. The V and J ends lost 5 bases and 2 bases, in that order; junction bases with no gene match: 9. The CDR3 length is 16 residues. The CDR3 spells CASSLWGGDPYNEQFF. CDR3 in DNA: TGTGCCAGCAGCCTTTGGGGAGGGGATCCCTACAATGAGCAGTTCTTC.

The CDR3 is CASSLRPRELYGYTF. CDR3 nucleotides: TGCGCCAGCAGCCTCCGACCCCGAGAGCTCTATGGCTACACCTTC. The rearrangement links TRBV4-1 to TRBJ1-2; D call uncertain. CDR1 and CDR2 (germline): MGHRA, YSYEKL. V shed 4 bases and J shed 4 bases, with 16 bases lying between them. The CDR3 sequence is 15 residues long.